This section outlines one TCR beta chain sequence together with its context. Antigen specificity is unknown. CDR1 is MNHNS and CDR2 is SASEGT in the germline V gene. V shed 8 bases and J 7 bases; nucleotides not matched to a gene: 6. The CDR3 runs to 13 residues. The data are from a study of cytomegalovirus exposure and HLA in healthy donors. General study points: CMV serostatus stood as the only immune exposure information on hand. Most TCR sequences proved rare, with some public TCRs found in many donors. Later work associated around 18,000 TCR beta sequences with HLA alleles at 0.05 false discovery rate.

PCR involved 60 Vbeta and 13 Jbeta primers. Repertoires were generated with immunoSEQ multiplex PCR, while TCRdb's copy carries only in-frame clones and drops some. Among about 130,000 clones listed, about 68% were seen once. The rearrangement links TRBV6-1 to TRBJ2-2; TRBD2 agrees at 8 bases. This clonotype originated in a human donor in good health. Material for sequencing was PBMCs. For the CDR3, the DNA is TGTGCCAGCCGAACTAGCGGCCTCGGGGAGCTGTTTTTT. It encodes CASRTSGLGELFF.